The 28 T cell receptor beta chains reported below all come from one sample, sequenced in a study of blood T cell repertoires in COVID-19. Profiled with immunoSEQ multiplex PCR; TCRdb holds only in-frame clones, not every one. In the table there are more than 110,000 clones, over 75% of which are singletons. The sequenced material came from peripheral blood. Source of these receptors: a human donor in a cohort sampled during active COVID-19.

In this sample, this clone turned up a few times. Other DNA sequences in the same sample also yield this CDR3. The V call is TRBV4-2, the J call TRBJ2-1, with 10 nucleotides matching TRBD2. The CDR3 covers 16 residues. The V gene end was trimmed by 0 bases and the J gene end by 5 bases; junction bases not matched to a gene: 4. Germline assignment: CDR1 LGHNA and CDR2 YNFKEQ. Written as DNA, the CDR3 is TGTGCCAGCAGCCAAGAACTAGCGGGAAGGAACAATGAGCAGTTCTTC. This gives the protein CASSQELAGRNNEQFF.

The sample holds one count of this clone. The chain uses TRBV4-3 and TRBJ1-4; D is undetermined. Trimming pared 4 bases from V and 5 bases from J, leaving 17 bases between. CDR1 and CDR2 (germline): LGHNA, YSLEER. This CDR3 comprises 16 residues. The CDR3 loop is CASSPQFGLGNEKLFF. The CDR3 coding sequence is TGCGCCAGCAGCCCCCAATTCGGACTGGGAAATGAAAAACTGTTTTTT.

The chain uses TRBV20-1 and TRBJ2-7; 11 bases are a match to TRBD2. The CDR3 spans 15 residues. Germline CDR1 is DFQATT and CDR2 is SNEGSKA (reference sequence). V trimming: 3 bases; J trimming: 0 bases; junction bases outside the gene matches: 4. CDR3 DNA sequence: TGCAGTGCTAGTCCTAGCGGGGGGCGCTCCTACGAGCAGTACTTC. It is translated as CSASPSGGRSYEQYF.

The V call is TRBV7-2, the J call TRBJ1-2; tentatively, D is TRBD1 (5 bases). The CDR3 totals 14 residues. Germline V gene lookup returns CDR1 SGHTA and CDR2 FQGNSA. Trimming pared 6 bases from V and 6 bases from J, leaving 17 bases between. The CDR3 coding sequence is TGTGCCAGCAGTCCTCGGTATGGGGGGGATGGCTACACCTTC. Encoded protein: CASSPRYGGDGYTF.

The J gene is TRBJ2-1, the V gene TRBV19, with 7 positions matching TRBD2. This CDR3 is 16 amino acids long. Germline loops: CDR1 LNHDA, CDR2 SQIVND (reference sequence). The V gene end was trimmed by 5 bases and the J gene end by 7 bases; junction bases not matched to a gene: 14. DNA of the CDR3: TGTGCCAGTAGTCGGACCTCCGGGGGGAGGGTGAATGAGCAGTTCTTC. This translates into CASSRTSGGRVNEQFF. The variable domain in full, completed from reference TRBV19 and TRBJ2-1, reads DGGITQSPKYLFRKEGQNVTLSCEQNLNHDAMYWYRQDPGQGLRLIYYSQIVNDFQKGDIAEGYSVSREKKESFPLTVTSAQKNPTAFYLCASSRTSGGRVNEQFFGPGTRLTVL.

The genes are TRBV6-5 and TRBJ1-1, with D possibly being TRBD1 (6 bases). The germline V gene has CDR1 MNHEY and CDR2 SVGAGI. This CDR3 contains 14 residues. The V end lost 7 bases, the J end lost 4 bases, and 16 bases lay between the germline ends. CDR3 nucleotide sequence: TGTGCCAGCAATCCTCAGGGGCCTCGCACTGAAGCTTTCTTT. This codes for CASNPQGPRTEAFF.

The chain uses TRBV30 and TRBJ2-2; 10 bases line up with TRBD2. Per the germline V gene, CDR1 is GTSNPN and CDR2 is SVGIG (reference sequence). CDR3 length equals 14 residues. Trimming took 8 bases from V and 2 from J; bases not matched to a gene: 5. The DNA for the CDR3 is TGTGCCCTCGGACTAGCGGTAAACACCGGGGAGCTGTTTTTT. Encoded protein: CALGLAVNTGELFF.

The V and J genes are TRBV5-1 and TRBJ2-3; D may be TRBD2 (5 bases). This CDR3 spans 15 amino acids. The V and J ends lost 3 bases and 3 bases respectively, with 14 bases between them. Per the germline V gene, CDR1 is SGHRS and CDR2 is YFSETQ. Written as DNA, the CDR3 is TGCGCCAGCAGCTATTGGGGTAGCGAAACAGATACGCAGTATTTT. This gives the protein CASSYWGSETDTQYF.

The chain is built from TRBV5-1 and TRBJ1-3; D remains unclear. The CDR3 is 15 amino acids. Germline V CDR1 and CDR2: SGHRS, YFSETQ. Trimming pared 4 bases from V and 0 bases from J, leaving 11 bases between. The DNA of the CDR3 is TGCGCCAGCAGCCAGGACGGGATCTCTGGAAACACCATATATTTT. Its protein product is CASSQDGISGNTIYF. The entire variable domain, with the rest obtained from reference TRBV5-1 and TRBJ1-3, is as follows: KAGVTQTPRYLIKTRGQQVTLSCSPISGHRSVSWYQQTPGQGLQFLFEYFSETQRNKGNFPGRFSGRQFSNSRSEMNVSTLELGDSALYLCASSQDGISGNTIYFGEGSWLTVV.

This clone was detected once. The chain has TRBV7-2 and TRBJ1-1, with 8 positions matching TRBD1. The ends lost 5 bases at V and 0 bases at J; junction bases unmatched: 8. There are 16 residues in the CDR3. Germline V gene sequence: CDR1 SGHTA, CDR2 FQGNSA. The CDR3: CASSGGAGGMNTEAFF. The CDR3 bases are TGTGCCAGCAGCGGTGGGGCAGGGGGCATGAACACTGAAGCTTTCTTT.

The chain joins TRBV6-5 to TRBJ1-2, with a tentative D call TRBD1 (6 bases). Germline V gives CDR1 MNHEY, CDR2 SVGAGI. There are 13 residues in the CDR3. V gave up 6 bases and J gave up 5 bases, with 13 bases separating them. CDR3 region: CASRTGQTYGYTF. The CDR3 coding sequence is TGTGCCAGCAGAACAGGACAGACTTATGGCTACACCTTC.

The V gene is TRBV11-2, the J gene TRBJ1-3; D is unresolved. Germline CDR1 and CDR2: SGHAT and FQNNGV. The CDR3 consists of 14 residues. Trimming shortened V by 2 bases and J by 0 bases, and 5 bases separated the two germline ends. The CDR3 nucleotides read TGTGCCAGCAGCTTAATGAGCTCTGGAAACACCATATATTTT. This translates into CASSLMSSGNTIYF.

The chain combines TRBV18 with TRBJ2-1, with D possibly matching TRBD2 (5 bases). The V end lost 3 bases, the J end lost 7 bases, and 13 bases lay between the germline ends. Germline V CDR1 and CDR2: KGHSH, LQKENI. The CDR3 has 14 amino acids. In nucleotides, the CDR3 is TGTGCCAGCTCACCCCGAGGGCCTTGGAATGAGCAGTTCTTC. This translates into CASSPRGPWNEQFF.

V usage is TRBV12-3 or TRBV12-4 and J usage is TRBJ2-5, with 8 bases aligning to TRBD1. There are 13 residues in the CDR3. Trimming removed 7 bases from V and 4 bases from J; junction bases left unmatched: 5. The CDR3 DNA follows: TGTGCCAGCACCTATGGACAGGGAGAGACCCAGTACTTC. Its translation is CASTYGQGETQYF.

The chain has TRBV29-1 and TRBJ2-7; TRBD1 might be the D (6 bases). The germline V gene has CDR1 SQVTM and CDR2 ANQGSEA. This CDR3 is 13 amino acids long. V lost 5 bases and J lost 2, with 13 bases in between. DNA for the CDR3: TGCAGCGTTTCCGGGACACCCCCCTACGAGCAGTACTTC. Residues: CSVSGTPPYEQYF.

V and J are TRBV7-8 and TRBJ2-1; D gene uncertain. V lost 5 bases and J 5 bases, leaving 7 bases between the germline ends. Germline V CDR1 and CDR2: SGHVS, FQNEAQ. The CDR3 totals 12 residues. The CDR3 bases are TGTGCCAGCAGCCCCCGGGACAATGAGCAGTTCTTC. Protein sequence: CASSPRDNEQFF.

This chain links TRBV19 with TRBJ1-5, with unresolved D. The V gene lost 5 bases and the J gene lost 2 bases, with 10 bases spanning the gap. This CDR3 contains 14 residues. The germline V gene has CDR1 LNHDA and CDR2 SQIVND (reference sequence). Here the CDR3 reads CASSPSSGNQPQHF. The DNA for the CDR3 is TGTGCCAGTAGTCCCTCTAGTGGCAATCAGCCCCAGCATTTT.

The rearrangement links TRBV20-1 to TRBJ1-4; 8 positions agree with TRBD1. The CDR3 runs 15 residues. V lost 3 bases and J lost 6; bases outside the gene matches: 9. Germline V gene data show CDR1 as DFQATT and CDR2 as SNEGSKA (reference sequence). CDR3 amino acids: CSASSRGQVDEKLFF. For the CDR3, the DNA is TGCAGTGCTAGTTCCAGGGGGCAAGTTGATGAAAAACTGTTTTTT.

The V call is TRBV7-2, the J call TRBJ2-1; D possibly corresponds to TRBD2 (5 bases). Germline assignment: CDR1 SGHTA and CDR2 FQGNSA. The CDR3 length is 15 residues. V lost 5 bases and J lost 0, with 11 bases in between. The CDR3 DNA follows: TGTGCCAGCAGCATTAGCGCAAACTCCTACAATGAGCAGTTCTTC. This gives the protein CASSISANSYNEQFF.

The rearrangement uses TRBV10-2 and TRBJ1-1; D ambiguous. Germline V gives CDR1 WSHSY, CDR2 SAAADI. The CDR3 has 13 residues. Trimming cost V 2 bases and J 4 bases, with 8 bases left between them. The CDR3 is CASSEGLSTEAFF. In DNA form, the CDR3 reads TGCGCCAGCAGTGAGGGGCTATCCACTGAAGCTTTCTTT.

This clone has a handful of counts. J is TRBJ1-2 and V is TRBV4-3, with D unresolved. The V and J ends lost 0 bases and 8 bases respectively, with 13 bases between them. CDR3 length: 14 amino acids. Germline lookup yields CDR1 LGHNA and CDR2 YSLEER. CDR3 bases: TGCGCCAGCAGCCAAGATCAAACCTCCCGGGGCTACACCTTC. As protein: CASSQDQTSRGYTF.

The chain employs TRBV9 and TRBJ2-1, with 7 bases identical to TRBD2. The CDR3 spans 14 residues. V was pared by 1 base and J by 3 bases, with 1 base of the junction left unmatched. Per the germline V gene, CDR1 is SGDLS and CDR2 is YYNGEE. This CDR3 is CASSVLADYNEQFF. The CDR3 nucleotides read TGTGCCAGCAGCGTACTAGCGGACTACAATGAGCAGTTCTTC.

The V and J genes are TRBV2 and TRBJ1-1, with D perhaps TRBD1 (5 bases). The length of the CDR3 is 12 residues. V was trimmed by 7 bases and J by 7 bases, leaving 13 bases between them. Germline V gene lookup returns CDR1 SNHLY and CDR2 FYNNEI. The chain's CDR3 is CASTMGGVEAFF. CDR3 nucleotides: TGTGCCAGCACCATGGGGGGGGTTGAAGCTTTCTTT.

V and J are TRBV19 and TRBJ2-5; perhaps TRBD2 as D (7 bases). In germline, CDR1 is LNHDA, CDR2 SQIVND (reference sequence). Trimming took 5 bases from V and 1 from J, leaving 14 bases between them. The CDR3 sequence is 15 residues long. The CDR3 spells CASSPLGGGQETQYF. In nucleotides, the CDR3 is TGTGCCAGTAGTCCCCTGGGAGGGGGCCAAGAGACCCAGTACTTC.

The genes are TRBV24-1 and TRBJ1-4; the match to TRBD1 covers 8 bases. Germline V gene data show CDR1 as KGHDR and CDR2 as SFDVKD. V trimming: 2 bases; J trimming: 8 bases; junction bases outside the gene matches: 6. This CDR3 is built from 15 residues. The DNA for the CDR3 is TGTGCCACCAGTGATTCCAGACAGGGGCACGAAAAACTGTTTTTT. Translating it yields CATSDSRQGHEKLFF.

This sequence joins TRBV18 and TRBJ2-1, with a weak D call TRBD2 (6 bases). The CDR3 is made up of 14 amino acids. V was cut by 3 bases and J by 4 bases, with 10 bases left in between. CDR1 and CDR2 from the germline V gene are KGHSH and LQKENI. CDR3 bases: TGTGCCAGCTCACCCCCTGGAGGGTACAATGAGCAGTTCTTC. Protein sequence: CASSPPGGYNEQFF. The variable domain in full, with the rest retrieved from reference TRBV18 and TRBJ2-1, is NAGVMQNPRHLVRRRGQEARLRCSPMKGHSHVYWYRQLPEEGLKFMVYLQKENIIDESGMPKERFSAEFPKEGPSILRIQQVVRGDSAAYFCASSPPGGYNEQFFGPGTRLTVL.

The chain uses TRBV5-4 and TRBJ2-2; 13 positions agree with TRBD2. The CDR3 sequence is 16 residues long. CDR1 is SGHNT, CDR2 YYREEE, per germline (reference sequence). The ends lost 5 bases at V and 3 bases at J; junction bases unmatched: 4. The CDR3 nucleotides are TGTGCCAGCAGTTATGGACTAGCGGGGGACACCGGGGAGCTGTTTTTT. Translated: CASSYGLAGDTGELFF.

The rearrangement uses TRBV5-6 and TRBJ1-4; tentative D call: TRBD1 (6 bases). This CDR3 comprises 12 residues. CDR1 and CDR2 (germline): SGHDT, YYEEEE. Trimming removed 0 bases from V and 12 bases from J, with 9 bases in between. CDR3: CASSLVQGQLFF. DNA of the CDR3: TGTGCCAGCAGCTTGGTACAGGGTCAACTGTTTTTT.